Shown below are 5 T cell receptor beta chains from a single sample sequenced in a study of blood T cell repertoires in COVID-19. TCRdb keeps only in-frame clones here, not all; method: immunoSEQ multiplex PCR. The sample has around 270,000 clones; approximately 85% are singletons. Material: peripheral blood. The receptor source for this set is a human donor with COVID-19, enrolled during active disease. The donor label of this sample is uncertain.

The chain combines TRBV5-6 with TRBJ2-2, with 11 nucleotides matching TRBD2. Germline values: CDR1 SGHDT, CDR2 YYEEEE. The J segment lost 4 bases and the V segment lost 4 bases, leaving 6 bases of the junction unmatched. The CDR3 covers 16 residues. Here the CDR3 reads CASSLPSGRTTGELFF. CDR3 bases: TGTGCCAGCAGCCTACCTAGCGGGAGGACCACCGGGGAGCTGTTTTTT.

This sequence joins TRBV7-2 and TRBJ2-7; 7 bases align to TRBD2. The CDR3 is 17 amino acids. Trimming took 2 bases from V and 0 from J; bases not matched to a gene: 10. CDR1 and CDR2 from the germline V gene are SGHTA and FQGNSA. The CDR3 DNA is TGTGCCAGCAGCTTATTATTCGGGGGGTTTTCCTCCTACGAGCAGTACTTC. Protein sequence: CASSLLFGGFSSYEQYF. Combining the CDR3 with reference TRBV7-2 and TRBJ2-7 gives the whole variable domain GAGVSQSPSNKVTEKGKDVELRCDPISGHTALYWYRQSLGQGLEFLIYFQGNSAPDKSGLPSDRFSAERTGGSVSTLTIQRTQQEDSAVYLCASSLLFGGFSSYEQYFGPGTRLTVT.

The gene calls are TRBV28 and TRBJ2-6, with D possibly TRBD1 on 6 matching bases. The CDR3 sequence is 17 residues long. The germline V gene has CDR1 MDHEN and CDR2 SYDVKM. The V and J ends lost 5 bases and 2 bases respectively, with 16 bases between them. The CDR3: CASSAPGAWAGANVLTF. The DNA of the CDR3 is TGTGCCAGCAGTGCCCCAGGGGCCTGGGCTGGGGCCAACGTCCTGACTTTC.

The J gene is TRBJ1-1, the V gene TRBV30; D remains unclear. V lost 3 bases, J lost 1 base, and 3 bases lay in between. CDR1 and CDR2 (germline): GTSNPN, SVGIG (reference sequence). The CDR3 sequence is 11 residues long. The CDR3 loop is CAWSKNTEAFF. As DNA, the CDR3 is TGTGCCTGGAGCAAGAACACTGAAGCTTTCTTT.

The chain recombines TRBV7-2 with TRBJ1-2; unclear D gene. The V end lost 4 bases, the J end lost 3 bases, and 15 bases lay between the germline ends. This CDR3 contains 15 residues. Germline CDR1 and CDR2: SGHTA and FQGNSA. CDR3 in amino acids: CASSSSSGRHYGYTF. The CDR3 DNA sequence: TGTGCCAGCAGCTCCAGCTCCGGGAGGCACTATGGCTACACCTTC.